This TCR beta chain was profiled in a study of cytomegalovirus exposure and HLA in healthy donors. Across the whole study: Earlier, 150 million to 200 million T cells were analyzed, and some 120 million unique TCR beta sequences were found among them. Study-wide results and limits: The study designated roughly 150 TCR beta chains cytomegalovirus-associated.

Use of 60 Vbeta and 13 Jbeta primers characterized the PCR. The data were produced by immunoSEQ multiplex PCR, yet TCRdb's version contains in-frame clones alone and is incomplete. Here the sample spans around 130,000 clones, around 83% being singletons. Trimming took 5 bases from V and 2 from J; bases not matched to a gene: 3. Looked up from germline, CDR1 is LNHDA and CDR2 is SQIVND (reference sequence). The CDR3 spans 14 residues. This clone was seen more than once but under ten times. Its antigen remains unidentified. The sequence derives from a woman under 30 in good health and CMV-seropositive. The chain carries TRBV19 and TRBJ2-7; 10 nucleotides line up with TRBD1. Input material: PBMCs. The CDR3 sequence is CASSWGQGPYEQYF. The CDR3 DNA follows: TGTGCCAGTAGTTGGGGACAGGGGCCCTACGAGCAGTACTTC.